These 19 T cell receptor beta chains were sequenced from one sample in a study of blood T cell repertoires in COVID-19. Using immunoSEQ multiplex PCR, the repertoire was profiled, and TCRdb retains in-frame clones only, with some absent. The sample has fewer than 150,000 clones; almost 90% are singletons. The material sequenced was peripheral blood. The receptors derive from a man aged 45-65 years with active or convalescent COVID-19.

This clone was seen a single time. The chain recombines TRBV3-1 (or the pseudogene TRBV3-2) with TRBJ2-1; TRBD1 matches 7 bases. The length of the CDR3 is 15 residues. Trimming removed 0 bases from V and 12 bases from J; junction bases left unmatched: 11. The germline V gene encodes CDR1 LGHDT and CDR2 YNNKEL (reference sequence). This chain's CDR3 is CASSQDLLRGHGQFF. The DNA of the CDR3 is TGTGCCAGCAGCCAAGATCTTCTAAGGGGGCATGGGCAGTTCTTC.

The rearrangement uses TRBV9 and TRBJ2-1, with TRBD2 matching 11 bases. The V gene's germline CDR1 is SGDLS and CDR2 YYNGEE. The CDR3 runs to 15 residues. Trimming took 3 bases from V and 10 from J; bases not matched to a gene: 9. This CDR3 is CASSALAGGLGEQFF. In DNA, the CDR3 is TGTGCCAGCAGCGCCCTAGCGGGAGGTCTGGGGGAGCAGTTCTTC. Combining the CDR3 with reference TRBV9 and TRBJ2-1 gives the whole variable domain DSGVTQTPKHLITATGQRVTLRCSPRSGDLSVYWYQQSLDQGLQFLIQYYNGEERAKGNILERFSAQQFPDLHSELNLSSLELGDSALYFCASSALAGGLGEQFFGPGTRLTVL.

The rearrangement uses TRBV12-3 or TRBV12-4 and TRBJ1-4, with 9 positions matching TRBD1. The CDR3 covers 13 residues. The J segment lost 6 bases and the V segment lost 7 bases, leaving 3 bases of the junction unmatched. As DNA, the CDR3 is TGTGCCAGCACCGGGACAGGGTATGAAAAACTGTTTTTT. Protein product: CASTGTGYEKLFF.

V gene TRBV10-2 combines with J gene TRBJ2-2, with 9 bases fitting TRBD2. The CDR3 contains 15 residues. V trimming: 4 bases; J trimming: 3 bases; junction bases outside the gene matches: 3. Germline CDR1 reads WSHSY; CDR2 reads SAAADI. The CDR3 DNA follows: TGCGCCAGCAGTGCTAGCGGGGTTTACACCGGGGAGCTGTTTTTT. Its protein is CASSASGVYTGELFF.

This chain uses TRBV27 with TRBJ1-1, with D maybe TRBD1 (5 bases). This CDR3 has 14 residues. Germline CDR1 is MNHEY and CDR2 is SMNVEV (reference sequence). The V and J ends lost 7 bases and 2 bases respectively, with 14 bases between them. The CDR3 DNA is TGTGCCAGCAACCCCGCGGGGACTAACACTGAAGCTTTCTTT. Translated: CASNPAGTNTEAFF.

The genes are TRBV28 and TRBJ2-3; tentatively, D is TRBD1 (6 bases). CDR1 is MDHEN and CDR2 is SYDVKM in the germline V gene. CDR3 length: 15 residues. Trimming removed 8 bases from V and 5 bases from J, with 20 bases in between. In DNA form, the CDR3 reads TGTGCCAGCCGAGGGGTTTGGGGGCTGGAAGATACGCAGTATTTT. Protein product: CASRGVWGLEDTQYF.

This rearrangement joins TRBV28 to TRBJ2-7; 9 positions agree with TRBD1. The CDR3 has 14 residues. Germline loops: CDR1 MDHEN, CDR2 SYDVKM. V dropped 6 bases and J dropped 2; count of bases not matched to a gene: 5. CDR3 loop: CASRGTGTAYEQYF. The CDR3 DNA follows: TGTGCCAGCAGAGGGACAGGGACAGCCTACGAGCAGTACTTC.

The chain couples TRBV4-3 to TRBJ1-4; D call uncertain. The CDR3 contains 16 residues. The V end lost 4 bases, the J end lost 0 bases, and 12 bases lay between the germline ends. CDR1 and CDR2 (germline): LGHNA, YSLEER. The CDR3 DNA is TGCGCCAGCAGCCGAGCCGGGATTGCAACTAATGAAAAACTGTTTTTT. This codes for CASSRAGIATNEKLFF.

The CDR3 nucleotides are TGCGCCAGCAGTTCTGTCCAGACTAGCGGGACATCCTACGAGCAGTACTTC. Amino acids: CASSSVQTSGTSYEQYF. The genes are TRBV10-2 and TRBJ2-7; 11 bases agree with TRBD2. V trimming: 5 bases; J trimming: 1 base; junction bases outside the gene matches: 10. Germline V gives CDR1 WSHSY, CDR2 SAAADI. The CDR3 runs to 17 residues.

The sample holds one count of this clone. CDR3 DNA: TGTGCCAGCGCGCTAGCGGGTCGCTACGAGCAGTACTTC. Amino acids: CASALAGRYEQYF. This rearrangement joins TRBV6-6 to TRBJ2-7; 8 nucleotides line up with TRBD2. CDR1 is MNHNY, CDR2 SVGAGI, per germline (reference sequence). With 8 bases clipped from V and 3 bases from J, the junction kept 6 bases outside the gene matches. The CDR3 contains 13 residues.

The CDR3 loop is CASSPPREGPQETQYF. In nucleotides, the CDR3 is TGTGCCAGCAGTCCCCCGCGGGAGGGGCCCCAAGAGACCCAGTACTTC. The chain combines TRBV28 with TRBJ2-5; the match to TRBD2 covers 9 bases. J gave up 1 base and V 5 bases, and 8 bases lay outside the gene matches. Germline V gene sequence: CDR1 MDHEN, CDR2 SYDVKM. CDR3 length equals 16 residues.

The gene calls are TRBV5-6 and TRBJ2-2; tentatively, D is TRBD1 (6 bases). Trimming took 1 base from V and 0 from J, leaving 10 bases between them. This CDR3 contains 16 residues. The germline CDR1 and CDR2 sequences are SGHDT and YYEEEE. CDR3 DNA: TGTGCCAGCAGCTTGTGGGGACAAGCGAACACCGGGGAGCTGTTTTTT. Residues: CASSLWGQANTGELFF.

This chain uses TRBV28 with TRBJ2-1, with 7 bases aligning to TRBD2. The CDR3 totals 13 residues. V was pared by 5 bases and J by 15 bases, with 13 bases of the junction left unmatched. Germline lookup yields CDR1 MDHEN and CDR2 SYDVKM. The CDR3 sequence is CASSPWVAGVRFF. The CDR3 DNA reads as TGTGCCAGCAGTCCCTGGGTAGCGGGCGTGCGGTTCTTC.

The chain uses TRBV5-5 and TRBJ1-1; a weak D match, TRBD1 (5 bases). This CDR3 comprises 15 residues. Germline V gene data show CDR1 as SGHKS and CDR2 as YYEKEE (reference sequence). V gave up 0 bases and J gave up 2 bases, with 11 bases separating them. The CDR3 DNA sequence: TGTGCCAGCAGCTTGGTTCCAGGGTTTAACACTGAAGCTTTCTTT. This gives the protein CASSLVPGFNTEAFF.

This chain links TRBV4-1 with TRBJ2-3; the D is unclear. V was shortened by 4 bases and J by 0 bases, with 17 bases between the two germline ends. The CDR3 has 17 amino acids. CDR1 is MGHRA and CDR2 is YSYEKL in the germline V gene. CDR3 residues: CASSRQFRLSSTDTQYF. DNA for the CDR3: TGCGCCAGCAGCCGCCAGTTTCGCCTTTCTAGCACAGATACGCAGTATTTT.

The chain is built from TRBV25-1 and TRBJ2-3; D possibly corresponds to TRBD2 (5 bases). The V end lost 6 bases, the J end lost 2 bases, and 9 bases lay between the germline ends. CDR3 size: 13 residues. The germline gives CDR1 MGHDK, CDR2 SYGVNS. The CDR3 DNA sequence: TGTGCCAGCAGCACCGACTACACAGATACGCAGTATTTT. Encoded protein: CASSTDYTDTQYF.

The chain has TRBV5-5 and TRBJ1-5; 7 bases are shared with TRBD1. CDR1 and CDR2 (germline): SGHKS, YYEKEE (reference sequence). CDR3 length: 14 residues. Trimming at V came to 3 bases and at J to 5 bases, leaving 5 bases not matched to a gene. The CDR3 sequence: CASSYSGQYQPQHF. As DNA, the CDR3 is TGTGCCAGCAGCTATTCGGGACAGTATCAGCCCCAGCATTTT.

The rearrangement links TRBV19 to TRBJ1-2, with 9 bases aligning to TRBD1. The CDR3 sequence is 15 residues long. Germline-derived CDR1 and CDR2 are LNHDA and SQIVND (reference sequence). Germline trimming cut 5 bases from V and 5 bases from J; bases unmatched to any gene: 9. CDR3 nucleotides: TGTGCCAGTAGTCTGCCGGGACAGGGTCAATATGGCTACACCTTC. It yields the protein CASSLPGQGQYGYTF.

This clone came up once. Here the CDR3 reads CASSPGDTQYF. Written as DNA, the CDR3 is TGTGCCAGCAGTCCGGGAGATACGCAGTATTTT. The chain uses TRBV27 and TRBJ2-3; D not certain. CDR1 and CDR2 from the germline V gene are MNHEY and SMNVEV (reference sequence). The V end was cut by 5 bases, the J end by 5 bases, with 5 bases between. This CDR3 contains 11 residues.